Listed below are T cell receptor beta chains from one sample, sequenced in a study of blood T cell repertoires in COVID-19. Sequencing was performed with immunoSEQ multiplex PCR; in TCRdb, only in-frame clones are kept and a portion is missing. The repertoire holds approximately 250,000 clones, approximately 81% seen once, with over 0.95% in the top ten. The sequencing input was peripheral blood. All receptors come from a man between 40 and 49 years old with acute or convalescent COVID-19. Both conserved end residues are part of each CDR3. Each record gives: D gene, clone size, J gene, V gene, CDR3 DNA, CDR3 protein. A D gene is named only where the DNA matches it firmly. Clone size is not always given. Where it is, it says once, few, many or a class for expanded clones.

D gene: TRBD1; clone size: -; J gene: TRBJ1-1; V gene: TRBV19; CDR3 DNA: TGTGCCAGTAGTAGACAGGGGGCGCGAGACACTGAAGCTTTCTTT; CDR3 protein: CASSRQGARDTEAFF
D gene: -; clone size: few; J gene: TRBJ1-1; V gene: TRBV20-1; CDR3 DNA: TGCAGTTCAATCATGAACACTGAAGCTTTCTTT; CDR3 protein: CSSIMNTEAFF
D gene: TRBD1; clone size: -; J gene: TRBJ2-7; V gene: TRBV28; CDR3 DNA: TGTGCCAGCAGGGACCGGGACAGGGTCAACGAGCAGTACTTC; CDR3 protein: CASRDRDRVNEQYF
D gene: -; clone size: -; J gene: TRBJ1-1; V gene: TRBV28; CDR3 DNA: TGTGCCAGCAGTTTGCGCAGGGGTACGACTGAAGCTTTCTTT; CDR3 protein: CASSLRRGTTEAFF
D gene: TRBD1; clone size: -; J gene: TRBJ2-7; V gene: TRBV15; CDR3 DNA: TGTGCCACCAGCAGAGATCTGTTGGGACAGGGTGGATACGAGCAGTACTTC; CDR3 protein: CATSRDLLGQGGYEQYF
D gene: TRBD1; clone size: -; J gene: TRBJ2-7; V gene: TRBV24-1; CDR3 DNA: TGTGCCACCAGTGATCGGGACAGGGGCCTAGAATACGAGCAGTACTTC; CDR3 protein: CATSDRDRGLEYEQYF
D gene: -; clone size: -; J gene: TRBJ2-7; V gene: TRBV7-9; CDR3 DNA: TGTGCCAGCAGACCTGAGGGAGCCTACGAGCAGTACTTC; CDR3 protein: CASRPEGAYEQYF
D gene: -; clone size: -; J gene: TRBJ1-2; V gene: TRBV7-8; CDR3 DNA: TGTGCCAGCAGCTTATCTACTAACCCTAACTATGGCTACACCTTC; CDR3 protein: CASSLSTNPNYGYTF
D gene: -; clone size: -; J gene: TRBJ2-1; V gene: TRBV27; CDR3 DNA: TGTGCCAGCAGTTTTACCGGTCTAGACGGGATCTTCTACAATGAGCAGTTCTTC; CDR3 protein: CASSFTGLDGIFYNEQFF
D gene: -; clone size: -; J gene: TRBJ2-1; V gene: TRBV7-3; CDR3 DNA: TGTGCCAGCAGCATTACTAGTTTGGGTGAGCAGTTCTTC; CDR3 protein: CASSITSLGEQFF
D gene: -; clone size: -; J gene: TRBJ1-2; V gene: TRBV6-5; CDR3 DNA: TGTGCCAGCAGCTACCGCAGGGCTAACTATGGCTACACCTTC; CDR3 protein: CASSYRRANYGYTF
D gene: TRBD1; clone size: -; J gene: TRBJ1-2; V gene: TRBV9; CDR3 DNA: TGTGCCAGCAGCGCACAGGGGTCTGGCTACACCTTC; CDR3 protein: CASSAQGSGYTF
D gene: -; clone size: -; J gene: TRBJ1-1; V gene: TRBV5-1; CDR3 DNA: TGCGCCAGCAGCTCGGCGGGGGCCCTGAACACTGAAGCTTTCTTT; CDR3 protein: CASSSAGALNTEAFF
D gene: -; clone size: once; J gene: TRBJ1-1; V gene: TRBV4-1; CDR3 DNA: TGCGCCAGCAGCCAAGAGGCGGGCCCTCGTGAAGCTTTCTTT; CDR3 protein: CASSQEAGPREAFF
D gene: -; clone size: -; J gene: TRBJ1-5; V gene: TRBV6-2/TRBV6-3; CDR3 DNA: TGTGCCAGCAGCTCGGGACTTTATCAGCCCCAGCATTTT; CDR3 protein: CASSSGLYQPQHF
D gene: -; clone size: -; J gene: TRBJ1-5; V gene: TRBV2; CDR3 DNA: TGTGCCAGCAGCGACAGAGATAGCAATCAGCCCCAGCATTTT; CDR3 protein: CASSDRDSNQPQHF
D gene: TRBD1; clone size: -; J gene: TRBJ2-3; V gene: TRBV6-5; CDR3 DNA: TGTGCCAGCAGTCGACAGGGGGCGACGCAGTATTTT; CDR3 protein: CASSRQGATQYF
D gene: -; clone size: -; J gene: TRBJ2-1; V gene: TRBV21-1; CDR3 DNA: TGTGCCAGCCTAGCCCGGGGGAGGAATGAGCAGTTCTTC; CDR3 protein: CASLARGRNEQFF
D gene: TRBD1; clone size: -; J gene: TRBJ2-7; V gene: TRBV18; CDR3 DNA: TGTGCCAGCTCACCGGGACAGTCCTCCTACGAGCAGTACTTC; CDR3 protein: CASSPGQSSYEQYF
D gene: TRBD1; clone size: -; J gene: TRBJ2-7; V gene: TRBV7-2; CDR3 DNA: TGTGCCAGCAGCGCACAGGGGGACAGCTACGAGCAGTACTTC; CDR3 protein: CASSAQGDSYEQYF
D gene: TRBD1; clone size: once; J gene: TRBJ2-5; V gene: TRBV5-1; CDR3 DNA: TGCGCCAGCAGCCTGACAGGGGGCGGGGAGACCCAGTACTTC; CDR3 protein: CASSLTGGGETQYF
D gene: -; clone size: -; J gene: TRBJ1-6; V gene: TRBV5-6; CDR3 DNA: TGTGCCAGCAGCATGGACGGAGTTAATTCACCCCTCCACTTT; CDR3 protein: CASSMDGVNSPLHF
D gene: TRBD2; clone size: -; J gene: TRBJ2-3; V gene: TRBV3-1/TRBV3-2; CDR3 DNA: TGTGCCAGCAGCCAGTTACTAGCGGGGGGGACTAGCACAGATACGCAGTATTTT; CDR3 protein: CASSQLLAGGTSTDTQYF
D gene: TRBD1; clone size: -; J gene: TRBJ1-2; V gene: TRBV7-9; CDR3 DNA: TGTGCCAGCAGCTTAAAGGGGGCGGCTTATGGCTACACCTTC; CDR3 protein: CASSLKGAAYGYTF
D gene: TRBD1; clone size: -; J gene: TRBJ1-2; V gene: TRBV3-1/TRBV3-2; CDR3 DNA: TGTGCCAGCAGCCTTCGGACAGGGGACTATGGCTACACCTTC; CDR3 protein: CASSLRTGDYGYTF
D gene: TRBD1; clone size: -; J gene: TRBJ1-1; V gene: TRBV11-2; CDR3 DNA: TGTGCCAGCAGCCCGTCTCCCACAGGGGGCGGAGTGGCTTTCTTT; CDR3 protein: CASSPSPTGGGVAFF
D gene: -; clone size: -; J gene: TRBJ1-1; V gene: TRBV6-6; CDR3 DNA: TGTGCCAGCAGTCACCACACTCAACGGGGGGGCGCAGGTGAAGCTTTCTTT; CDR3 protein: CASSHHTQRGGAGEAFF
D gene: -; clone size: -; J gene: TRBJ2-2; V gene: TRBV5-6; CDR3 DNA: TGTGCCAGCAGCTTAGGAGGGTTTGGCGGGGAGCTGTTTTTT; CDR3 protein: CASSLGGFGGELFF
D gene: TRBD1; clone size: -; J gene: TRBJ1-2; V gene: TRBV2; CDR3 DNA: TGTGCCAGCAGTGAAAGGGCAGGGGGCAACTATGGCTACACCTTC; CDR3 protein: CASSERAGGNYGYTF
D gene: -; clone size: -; J gene: TRBJ1-1; V gene: TRBV7-9; CDR3 DNA: TGTGCCAGCACCCTGGCACAGGTAGACACTGAAGCTTTCTTT; CDR3 protein: CASTLAQVDTEAFF
D gene: -; clone size: once; J gene: TRBJ1-5; V gene: TRBV6-1; CDR3 DNA: TGTGCCAGCAGTGAATTGGCAGTCAATCAGCCCCAGCATTTT; CDR3 protein: CASSELAVNQPQHF
D gene: -; clone size: once; J gene: TRBJ1-1; V gene: TRBV7-9; CDR3 DNA: TGTGCCAGCAGCTTAACCGGGTTTTACACTGAAGCTTTCTTT; CDR3 protein: CASSLTGFYTEAFF
D gene: TRBD1; clone size: -; J gene: TRBJ2-3; V gene: TRBV7-9; CDR3 DNA: TGTGCCAGCAGCCCCCGGACAGGGTATAGAGATACGCAGTATTTT; CDR3 protein: CASSPRTGYRDTQYF
D gene: TRBD1; clone size: -; J gene: TRBJ2-7; V gene: TRBV6-6; CDR3 DNA: TGTGCCAGCAGTTACGTCACAGGGGGCTCCTACGAGCAGTACTTC; CDR3 protein: CASSYVTGGSYEQYF
D gene: TRBD2; clone size: once; J gene: TRBJ2-7; V gene: TRBV5-1; CDR3 DNA: TGCGCCAGCAGCCCCGATGACCGGCGGGGGGTAAGGTACTTC; CDR3 protein: CASSPDDRRGVRYF
D gene: TRBD1; clone size: -; J gene: TRBJ2-3; V gene: TRBV7-2; CDR3 DNA: TGTGCCAGCAGCTGGCGGACAGGTGGCACAGATACGCAGTATTTT; CDR3 protein: CASSWRTGGTDTQYF
D gene: -; clone size: -; J gene: TRBJ2-7; V gene: TRBV5-1; CDR3 DNA: TGCGCCAGCAGACGAACATTAGGAGGACAGATATACGAGCAGTACTTC; CDR3 protein: CASRRTLGGQIYEQYF